The T cell receptor beta chain described here comes from a study of shared clonotypes between healthy human individuals. The data were produced by immunoSEQ multiplex PCR, yet TCRdb's version contains in-frame clones alone and is incomplete. The data contain more than 2 million clones, around 96% of them singletons. Study-wide points: Exclusively blood specimens were collected; tissue repertoires likely differ. Generally, naive subsets (rather than memory subsets) showed larger estimated richness.

CDR3 length equals 16 residues. Per the germline V gene, CDR1 is SGHNT and CDR2 is YYREEE (reference sequence). The junction had 8 bases not matched to a gene; V was cut back by 2 bases and J by 0 bases. Naive CD8 cells lacked CD45RO and underwent positive selection for CCR7, leaving out terminally differentiated effector memory CD45RA+ cells. Comments on this clone: Its antigen remains unidentified.

The receptor comes from a man in his late teens or twenties in good health. Specimen: naive CD8+ T cells sorted from blood. The genes are TRBV5-4 and TRBJ2-7; 7 bases align to TRBD1. CDR3 nucleotide sequence: TGTGCCAGCAGCTTCCCGACAGGACAGGCCTCCTACGAGCAGTACTTC. Its translation: CASSFPTGQASYEQYF.